Listed below are T cell receptor beta chains from one sample, sequenced in a study of OX40 agonist ivuxolimab in advanced cancers. Sequenced by immunoSEQ multiplex PCR; TCRdb stores in-frame clones only, minus some. The sample shows some 150,000 clones, about nine tenths of them seen only once. The input for sequencing was CD4+ or CD8+ T cells sorted from blood, taken in a trial of the OX40 agonist ivuxolimab. The receptors come from an adult with an advanced solid tumor such as melanoma, head and neck, liver or kidney cancer. The CDR3 runs from the conserved cysteine through the conserved F or W. A D gene is named only where the DNA matches it firmly. Clone size appears in some rows only: once, few, many, or a class for an expanded clone.

V gene	D gene	clone size	J gene	CDR3 DNA	CDR3 protein
TRBV18	-	once	TRBJ2-7	TGTGCCAGCTCACCCTCGCGTGCTGAGCAGTACTTC	CASSPSRAEQYF
TRBV7-2	-	-	TRBJ2-7	TGTGCCAGCAGCCCCGGGACTCGGCACGAGCAGTACTTC	CASSPGTRHEQYF
TRBV5-1	-	-	TRBJ2-5	TGCGCCAGCAGCCCCAATATACCAGAAACCCAGTACTTC	CASSPNIPETQYF
TRBV7-3	-	-	TRBJ1-2	TGTGCCAGCAGCTTAAGGGACGTTGGCTATGGCTACACCTTC	CASSLRDVGYGYTF
TRBV27	TRBD1	-	TRBJ2-7	TGTGCCAGCAGTTTATCGGTTCCCAGGGGGCTTTTATACGAGCAGTACTTC	CASSLSVPRGLLYEQYF
TRBV5-6	-	once	TRBJ1-4	TGTGCCAGCAGCTTGGCCTGGGGGCCTGGGGCAACTAATGAAAAACTGTTTTTT	CASSLAWGPGATNEKLFF
TRBV5-1	-	-	TRBJ2-7	TGCGCCAGCAGCCTAACCACAGGGCCCGAGCAGTACTTC	CASSLTTGPEQYF
TRBV29-1	-	-	TRBJ2-7	TGCAGCGTTGGTACAAGGTCCTCCTACGAGCAGTACTTC	CSVGTRSSYEQYF
TRBV29-1	TRBD1	once	TRBJ1-5	TGCAGCGTAGGACAGGGGGCCGGCAATCAGCCCCAGCATTTT	CSVGQGAGNQPQHF
TRBV28	-	-	TRBJ2-1	TGTGCCAGCAGTTTATACGCGACAGAGCAGTTCTTC	CASSLYATEQFF
TRBV7-9	-	-	TRBJ1-5	TGTGCCAGCAGCTTCGGGTCGGCGGGGAGCAATCAGCCCCAGCATTTT	CASSFGSAGSNQPQHF
TRBV18	TRBD2	-	TRBJ2-3	TGTGCCAGCTCACCAGGAGGAGCGGGAGGGCCTGGTGGCACAGATACGCAGTATTTT	CASSPGGAGGPGGTDTQYF
TRBV28	TRBD2	-	TRBJ2-1	TGTGCCAGCGGGACTAGCGGCTCCTACAATGAGCAGTTCTTC	CASGTSGSYNEQFF
TRBV7-9	-	once	TRBJ2-3	TGTGCCAGCAGCGTCACACCGGGAGAAGGGACAGATACGCAGTATTTT	CASSVTPGEGTDTQYF
TRBV6-6	-	-	TRBJ1-5	TGTGCCAGCAGTTACTCGATGGCGGGGGGCAATCAGCCCCAGCATTTT	CASSYSMAGGNQPQHF
TRBV7-2	TRBD2	-	TRBJ2-3	TGTGCCAGCAGCTTAGAACTAGCGGAAGATACGCAGTATTTT	CASSLELAEDTQYF
TRBV7-2	-	-	TRBJ2-4	TGTGCCAGCAGCCCAGCTAGCCCCTTAAACATTCAGTACTTC	CASSPASPLNIQYF
TRBV6-1	-	-	TRBJ2-7	TGTGCCAGCAGCGTGGACAGAGGAAACGAGCAGTACTTC	CASSVDRGNEQYF
TRBV6-5	TRBD2	-	TRBJ2-1	TGTGCCAGCAGGGGCTACGGGAGGACCTACAATGAGCAGTTCTTC	CASRGYGRTYNEQFF
TRBV15	-	-	TRBJ2-7	TGTGCCACCAGCAGCCGGGACTCGATATACGAGCAGTACTTC	CATSSRDSIYEQYF
TRBV6-5	-	-	TRBJ2-1	TGTGCCAGCTCTCGCGGGCCGAACAATGAGCAGTTCTTC	CASSRGPNNEQFF
TRBV5-5	TRBD1	-	TRBJ1-4	TGTGCCAGCAGCTTAAACACGGCAGGGGGTGAAAAACTGTTTTTT	CASSLNTAGGEKLFF
TRBV7-3	-	-	TRBJ2-2	TGTGCCAGCAGCTCTTCGGCGGGGACCCCCGGGGAGCTGTTTTTT	CASSSSAGTPGELFF
TRBV6-5	TRBD1	-	TRBJ1-5	TGTGCCAGCAGTTGGAGACAGGGTAATCAGCCCCAGCATTTT	CASSWRQGNQPQHF
TRBV29-1	-	few	TRBJ2-2	TGCAGCGGTGCGGACACCGGGGAGCTGTTTTTT	CSGADTGELFF
TRBV19	-	-	TRBJ1-1	TGTGCCAGTAGTCTTAAAGGGGGACCCAGTCCTGAAGCTTTCTTT	CASSLKGGPSPEAFF
TRBV6-1	-	-	TRBJ2-1	TGTGCCAGCGGGTTTGGGGCAGCCTACAATGAGCAGTTCTTC	CASGFGAAYNEQFF
TRBV5-4	-	-	TRBJ2-5	TGTGCCAGCAGCCCTTCAGGGTCAGAGACCCAGTACTTC	CASSPSGSETQYF
TRBV6-1	TRBD1	-	TRBJ1-1	TGTGCCATCAGTGACCAGGACAGGGCTATCCTTGGGGCTTTCTTT	CAISDQDRAILGAFF